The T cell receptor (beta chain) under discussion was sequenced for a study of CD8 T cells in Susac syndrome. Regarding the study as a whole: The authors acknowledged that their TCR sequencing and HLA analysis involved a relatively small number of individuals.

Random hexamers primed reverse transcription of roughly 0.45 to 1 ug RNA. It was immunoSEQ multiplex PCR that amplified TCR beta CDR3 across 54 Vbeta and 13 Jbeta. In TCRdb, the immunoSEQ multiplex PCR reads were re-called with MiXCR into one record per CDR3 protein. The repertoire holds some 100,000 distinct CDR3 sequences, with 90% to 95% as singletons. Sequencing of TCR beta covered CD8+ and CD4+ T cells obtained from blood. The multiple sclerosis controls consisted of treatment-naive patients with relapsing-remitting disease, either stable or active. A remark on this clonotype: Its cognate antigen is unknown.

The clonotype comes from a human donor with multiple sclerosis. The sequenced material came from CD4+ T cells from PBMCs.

CDR3 in DNA: TGTGCCAGCAGCCCCTCGGGTCAGCCCCAGCATTTT. Encoded protein: CASSPSGQPQHF. The J gene is TRBJ1-5, the V gene TRBV7-2; D is uncertain. The CDR3 has 12 residues. CDR1 and CDR2 from the germline V gene are SGHTA and FQGNSA. V gave up 5 bases and J gave up 6 bases, with 8 bases separating them.